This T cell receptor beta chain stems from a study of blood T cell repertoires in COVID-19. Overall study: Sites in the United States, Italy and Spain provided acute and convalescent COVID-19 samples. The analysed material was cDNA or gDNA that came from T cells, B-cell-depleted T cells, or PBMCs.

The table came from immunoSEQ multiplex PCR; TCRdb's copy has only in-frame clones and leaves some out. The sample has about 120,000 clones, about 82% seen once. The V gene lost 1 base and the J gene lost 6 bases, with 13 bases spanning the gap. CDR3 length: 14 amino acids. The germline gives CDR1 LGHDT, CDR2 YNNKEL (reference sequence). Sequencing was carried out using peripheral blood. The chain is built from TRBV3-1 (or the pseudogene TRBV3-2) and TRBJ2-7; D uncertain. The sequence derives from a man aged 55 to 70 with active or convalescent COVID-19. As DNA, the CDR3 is TGTGCCAGCAGCCAAGTTCGACTGACCCGCGAGCAGTACTTC. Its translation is CASSQVRLTREQYF.